Listed below are T cell receptor beta chains from one sample, sequenced in a study of beta chain features in type 1 diabetes. Assay: immunoSEQ multiplex PCR; the TCRdb copy retains only in-frame clones and omits some. The sample has 250,000 to 300,000 clones; 8% are singletons. Sample: central memory CD4+ T cells from blood. The receptors stem from a young woman in good health. Both conserved end residues are part of each CDR3. The D gene is left open where the match is weak. A clone size is listed for some rows: how often the clone was seen (once, few, many), or a class if it is expanded.

TRBV28	-	TRBJ2-3	-	TGTGCCAGCAGTTTATTGGATTTAGGACTGCGAACAGATACGCAGTATTTT	CASSLLDLGLRTDTQYF
TRBV9	TRBD1	TRBJ1-5	-	TGTGCCAGCAGCGTAGGGAGGGGGCCGGATCAGCCCCAGCATTTT	CASSVGRGPDQPQHF
TRBV4-3	-	TRBJ2-5	many	TGCGCCAGCAGCCAAGCAGCCGCGTACCAAGAGACCCAGTACTTC	CASSQAAAYQETQYF
TRBV6-6	-	TRBJ1-5	many	TGTGCCAGCGCCCCGGGTGTTATCAGCCCCCAGCATTTT	CASAPGVISPQHF
TRBV4-3	TRBD1	TRBJ1-5	few	TGCGCCAGCAGCCAAGGGACAGGGGGCAAGGGACAGCCCCAGCATTTT	CASSQGTGGKGQPQHF
TRBV4-3	-	TRBJ1-2	few	TGCGCCAGCAGCCAAGATTTAGTACTGAACTATGGCTACACCTTC	CASSQDLVLNYGYTF
TRBV15	TRBD2	TRBJ2-1	many	TGTGCCACCAGCAGAGATAGGCGGCTCACTAGCGGGAAGGGCAATGAGCAGTTCTTC	CATSRDRRLTSGKGNEQFF
TRBV4-2	-	TRBJ1-5	few	TGTGCCAGCAGCCAAGATACTTTGGCGGTCAATCAGCCCCAGCATTTT	CASSQDTLAVNQPQHF
TRBV28	-	TRBJ1-1	-	TGTGCCAGCAGTTTAAATCTCGCGACCGAAGTCACTGAAGCTTTCTTT	CASSLNLATEVTEAFF
TRBV7-3	TRBD2	TRBJ2-1	few	TGTGCCAGCAGTTATCCGGGACTAGCGGGAGACAATGAGCAGTTCTTC	CASSYPGLAGDNEQFF
TRBV30	-	TRBJ1-5	few	TGTGCCTGGACCCAAGGGGGGAAGCACAATCAGCCCCAGCATTTT	CAWTQGGKHNQPQHF